These T cell receptor beta chains were read from a single sample in a study of a mutant IDH1 vaccine in newly diagnosed glioma. These receptors are not linked to any known antigen. Profiling relied on immunoSEQ multiplex PCR, and the TCRdb table lists in-frame clones only, not all of them. Seen here are some 120,000 clones, about 80% observed once, and the top ten hold 5.5%. The specimen was PBMCs, collected from a glioma patient whose treatment included an IDH1 peptide vaccine. The receptors here all came from a man aged 35 to 55 with glioma. The CDR3 runs from the conserved cysteine through the conserved F or W. D genes are given only for firm matches.

d_gene: TRBD1; len: 14; j_gene: TRBJ1-1; v_gene: TRBV5-6; CDR3aa: CASSLGQGSTEAFF
d_gene: NA; len: 13; j_gene: TRBJ1-2; v_gene: TRBV14; CDR3aa: CASSTGAGYGYTF
d_gene: TRBD1; len: 15; j_gene: TRBJ2-7; v_gene: TRBV19; CDR3aa: CASSRDRGPSYEQYF
d_gene: NA; len: 15; j_gene: TRBJ2-7; v_gene: TRBV27; CDR3aa: CASSRTGTPFYEQYF
d_gene: NA; len: 12; j_gene: TRBJ2-2; v_gene: TRBV19; CDR3aa: CASREQGRELFF
d_gene: TRBD2; len: 16; j_gene: TRBJ2-3; v_gene: TRBV5-1; CDR3aa: CASSGTSGSSTDTQYF
d_gene: NA; len: 17; j_gene: TRBJ2-5; v_gene: TRBV11-2; CDR3aa: CASSLAGVPGWGETQYF
d_gene: NA; len: 14; j_gene: TRBJ1-1; v_gene: TRBV28; CDR3aa: CASSLSGRYTKAFF
d_gene: NA; len: 16; j_gene: TRBJ1-5; v_gene: TRBV7-2; CDR3aa: CASSPRSGYSNQPQHF
d_gene: NA; len: 15; j_gene: TRBJ1-1; v_gene: TRBV28; CDR3aa: CASRQQTGMGTEAFF
d_gene: NA; len: 13; j_gene: TRBJ1-1; v_gene: TRBV6-5; CDR3aa: CASSYARETEAFF
d_gene: NA; len: 9; j_gene: TRBJ1-2; v_gene: TRBV20-1; CDR3aa: CSARGLHTF
d_gene: TRBD1; len: 16; j_gene: TRBJ1-1; v_gene: TRBV5-4; CDR3aa: CASSSIDRVGDTEAFF
d_gene: NA; len: 15; j_gene: TRBJ2-2; v_gene: TRBV5-1; CDR3aa: CASSFGTANTGELFF
d_gene: TRBD2; len: 16; j_gene: TRBJ2-3; v_gene: TRBV7-8; CDR3aa: CASSLVAGGWTDTQYF
d_gene: NA; len: 15; j_gene: TRBJ1-5; v_gene: TRBV5-6; CDR3aa: CASSLGGYSNQPQHF
d_gene: NA; len: 13; j_gene: TRBJ2-7; v_gene: TRBV30; CDR3aa: CAWTRGSSYEQYF
d_gene: NA; len: 15; j_gene: TRBJ2-1; v_gene: TRBV21-1; CDR3aa: CASTWGQGAYNEQFF
d_gene: TRBD1; len: 15; j_gene: TRBJ1-3; v_gene: TRBV30; CDR3aa: CAWSRDSGSGNTIYF
d_gene: NA; len: 14; j_gene: TRBJ1-5; v_gene: TRBV6-5; CDR3aa: CASRAGQHNQPQHF
d_gene: TRBD1; len: 16; j_gene: TRBJ1-2; v_gene: TRBV6-6; CDR3aa: CASFKPSDRPEYGYTF
d_gene: NA; len: 18; j_gene: TRBJ1-3; v_gene: TRBV4-3; CDR3aa: CASSRVSGGADSGNTIYF
d_gene: TRBD2; len: 16; j_gene: TRBJ2-3; v_gene: TRBV18; CDR3aa: CASSPPTSTPTDTQYF
d_gene: NA; len: 14; j_gene: TRBJ2-6; v_gene: TRBV30; CDR3aa: CAWSPDSGANVLTF
d_gene: NA; len: 15; j_gene: TRBJ2-5; v_gene: TRBV5-6; CDR3aa: CASSLDLGAGETQYF
d_gene: NA; len: 15; j_gene: TRBJ2-1; v_gene: TRBV5-1; CDR3aa: CASSSGTKRYNEQFF
d_gene: NA; len: 14; j_gene: TRBJ1-6; v_gene: TRBV19; CDR3aa: CASTFRYDNSPLHF
d_gene: NA; len: 15; j_gene: TRBJ1-5; v_gene: TRBV7-2; CDR3aa: CASSLAGGTNQPQHF
d_gene: TRBD2; len: 16; j_gene: TRBJ2-3; v_gene: TRBV4-3; CDR3aa: CASSPRRGGGADTQYF
d_gene: TRBD2; len: 14; j_gene: TRBJ2-3; v_gene: TRBV29-1; CDR3aa: CSVAGTSGTDTQYF
d_gene: NA; len: 13; j_gene: TRBJ1-1; v_gene: TRBV7-2; CDR3aa: CASSFRQDTEAFF
d_gene: TRBD1; len: 17; j_gene: TRBJ1-1; v_gene: TRBV19; CDR3aa: CASSRYGQGVMNTEAFF
d_gene: NA; len: 12; j_gene: TRBJ2-7; v_gene: TRBV18; CDR3aa: CASSLERYEQYF
d_gene: NA; len: 14; j_gene: TRBJ2-3; v_gene: TRBV6-1; CDR3aa: CASRGGRDTDTQYF
d_gene: TRBD2; len: 16; j_gene: TRBJ2-5; v_gene: TRBV18; CDR3aa: CASSPPAGTSGETQYF
d_gene: TRBD1; len: 14; j_gene: TRBJ2-5; v_gene: TRBV19; CDR3aa: CASSSGQEVETQYF
d_gene: TRBD1; len: 15; j_gene: TRBJ1-2; v_gene: TRBV7-8; CDR3aa: CASSILAGTGKGYTF
d_gene: NA; len: 16; j_gene: TRBJ2-7; v_gene: TRBV4-3; CDR3aa: CASSQEVEAFAYEQYF
d_gene: NA; len: 15; j_gene: TRBJ1-5; v_gene: TRBV28; CDR3aa: CASSLRVLSNQPQHF
d_gene: NA; len: 14; j_gene: TRBJ2-3; v_gene: TRBV15; CDR3aa: CATGGRDGTDTQYF
d_gene: TRBD1; len: 18; j_gene: TRBJ1-2; v_gene: TRBV18; CDR3aa: CASSLKTPGQGAYYGYTF
d_gene: TRBD1; len: 17; j_gene: TRBJ2-5; v_gene: TRBV28; CDR3aa: CASSSYPRDRYQETQYF
d_gene: NA; len: 15; j_gene: TRBJ1-2; v_gene: TRBV7-9; CDR3aa: CASSIGTAGPYGYTF
d_gene: NA; len: 13; j_gene: TRBJ1-5; v_gene: TRBV30; CDR3aa: CAWGTYSNQPQHF
d_gene: TRBD1; len: 15; j_gene: TRBJ1-4; v_gene: TRBV11-2; CDR3aa: CASSLPRDRVEKLFF
d_gene: NA; len: 13; j_gene: TRBJ1-1; v_gene: TRBV7-3; CDR3aa: CASSFQENTEAFF
d_gene: TRBD1; len: 14; j_gene: TRBJ2-5; v_gene: TRBV19; CDR3aa: CASSPRQGAETQYF
d_gene: NA; len: 14; j_gene: TRBJ1-2; v_gene: TRBV4-1; CDR3aa: CASSQNQDNYGYTF
d_gene: NA; len: 14; j_gene: TRBJ1-1; v_gene: TRBV7-2; CDR3aa: CASSFAGGRTEAFF
d_gene: NA; len: 15; j_gene: TRBJ1-3; v_gene: TRBV18; CDR3aa: CASSPRETLENTIYF
d_gene: TRBD2; len: 14; j_gene: TRBJ2-7; v_gene: TRBV7-2; CDR3aa: CASSLTSGPYEQYF
d_gene: TRBD2; len: 14; j_gene: TRBJ2-1; v_gene: TRBV5-1; CDR3aa: CASSETAGRHEQFF
d_gene: NA; len: 14; j_gene: TRBJ2-2; v_gene: TRBV6-4; CDR3aa: CASRPQGNTGELFF
d_gene: NA; len: 14; j_gene: TRBJ1-1; v_gene: TRBV28; CDR3aa: CASSPGALNTEAFF
d_gene: TRBD1; len: 15; j_gene: TRBJ2-7; v_gene: TRBV4-2; CDR3aa: CASSRSRDSLYEQYF
d_gene: NA; len: 15; j_gene: TRBJ1-3; v_gene: TRBV9; CDR3aa: CASSVSHASGNTIYF
d_gene: NA; len: 12; j_gene: TRBJ1-1; v_gene: TRBV10-3; CDR3aa: CAISSLDREAFF
d_gene: TRBD1; len: 12; j_gene: TRBJ1-2; v_gene: TRBV18; CDR3aa: CASSLTGDGYTF
d_gene: NA; len: 17; j_gene: TRBJ1-2; v_gene: TRBV7-9; CDR3aa: CASSLEGRAGRGYGYTF